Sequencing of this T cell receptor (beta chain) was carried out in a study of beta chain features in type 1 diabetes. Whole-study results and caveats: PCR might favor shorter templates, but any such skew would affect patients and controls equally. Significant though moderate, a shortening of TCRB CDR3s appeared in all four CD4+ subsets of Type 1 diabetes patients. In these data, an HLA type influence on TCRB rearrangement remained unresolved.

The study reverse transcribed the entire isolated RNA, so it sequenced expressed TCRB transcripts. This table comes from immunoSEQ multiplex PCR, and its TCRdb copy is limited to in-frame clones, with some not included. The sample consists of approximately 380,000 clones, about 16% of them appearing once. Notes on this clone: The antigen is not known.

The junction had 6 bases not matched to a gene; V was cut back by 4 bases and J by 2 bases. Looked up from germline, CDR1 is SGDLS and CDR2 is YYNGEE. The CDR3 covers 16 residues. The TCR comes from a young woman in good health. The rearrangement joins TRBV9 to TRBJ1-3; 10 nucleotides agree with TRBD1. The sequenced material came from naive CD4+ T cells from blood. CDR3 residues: CASSTDRGNAGNTIYF. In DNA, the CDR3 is TGTGCCAGCAGCACGGACAGGGGGAATGCTGGAAACACCATATATTTT. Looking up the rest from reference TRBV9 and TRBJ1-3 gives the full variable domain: DSGVTQTPKHLITATGQRVTLRCSPRSGDLSVYWYQQSLDQGLQFLIQYYNGEERAKGNILERFSAQQFPDLHSELNLSSLELGDSALYFCASSTDRGNAGNTIYFGEGSWLTVV.